The 30 T cell receptor beta chains listed next were all sequenced from one sample in a study of metastatic and nonmetastatic thyroid tumors. Thyroid surgery was performed in patients who had received no treatment beforehand. With MiXCR, TCRdb reprocessed the PCR reads. The sample holds about 5,200 clones, 20% to 25% seen once. Sequencing was carried out using adjacent normal tissue. The origin of the receptors is a female donor with papillary thyroid cancer or a benign thyroid nodule (not recorded which). Some clones in this sample may be carry-over from other donors' samples.

This clone was observed a few times. The chain has TRBV6-2 or TRBV6-3 and TRBJ2-3; 7 bases align to TRBD1. The CDR3 totals 14 residues. Germline V gives CDR1 MNHEY, CDR2 SVGEGT. V shed 6 bases, J shed 2 bases, and the junction held 5 bases outside the gene matches. The DNA of the CDR3 is TGTGCCAGCAGGGGGGACAGACACACAGATACGCAGTATTTT. This translates into CASRGDRHTDTQYF.

This clone counts as medium-sized. The chain links TRBV20-1 to TRBJ2-7; 11 nucleotides align to TRBD2. Per germline, CDR1 DFQATT and CDR2 SNEGSKA (reference sequence). The CDR3 sequence is 16 residues long. The V segment lost 1 base and the J segment 1 base; nucleotides outside the gene matches: 6. CDR3 protein: CSARGTSGSKSYEQYF. CDR3 in DNA: TGCAGTGCTAGAGGTACTAGCGGGAGTAAGTCCTACGAGCAGTACTTC.

Only a few counts were recorded for this clone. The chain recombines TRBV20-1 with TRBJ1-3; D may be TRBD1 (6 bases). This CDR3 is 13 amino acids long. Deletions cut 7 bases from V and 0 bases from J, with 10 bases between. Per the germline V gene, CDR1 is DFQATT and CDR2 is SNEGSKA (reference sequence). This CDR3 is CSVPGVSGNTIYF. The CDR3 bases are TGCAGTGTTCCAGGGGTCTCTGGAAACACCATATATTTT.

This clone was seen repeatedly, ten times or more. The chain combines TRBV7-9 with TRBJ2-1, with 8 bases that match TRBD1. Trimming removed 1 base from V and 4 bases from J; junction bases left unmatched: 3. The CDR3 sequence is 15 residues long. Germline V gene sequence: CDR1 SEHNR, CDR2 FQNEAQ (reference sequence). CDR3 coding DNA: TGTGCCAGCAGCTTAGACAGGGGGAGGTACAATGAGCAGTTCTTC. Its protein product is CASSLDRGRYNEQFF.

By sample fraction, this clone is medium-sized. CDR3 in amino acids: CASSLQGDQPQHF. CDR3 nucleotides: TGTGCCAGCAGTTTGCAGGGAGATCAGCCCCAGCATTTT. The chain employs TRBV28 and TRBJ1-5, with a tentative D call TRBD1 (5 bases). The CDR3 totals 13 residues. Trimming removed 3 bases from V and 5 bases from J, with 8 bases in between. Germline assignment: CDR1 MDHEN and CDR2 SYDVKM.

V gene TRBV30 combines with J gene TRBJ1-2; TRBD1 is a possible D gene (5 bases). CDR1 is GTSNPN, CDR2 SVGIG, per germline (reference sequence). V was clipped by 4 bases and J by 2 bases, with 17 bases between them. CDR3 length equals 15 residues. The CDR3 reads CAWNGVVKGNYGYTF. The CDR3, as DNA: TGTGCCTGGAACGGGGTGGTAAAGGGGAACTATGGCTACACCTTC.

This clone was counted a few times. The chain uses TRBV24-1 and TRBJ1-2, with 8 nucleotides matching TRBD1. The CDR3 loop spans 14 amino acids. Trimming at V came to 3 bases and at J to 7 bases, leaving 6 bases not matched to a gene. CDR1 KGHDR and CDR2 SFDVKD come from the germline V gene. The chain's CDR3 is CATSDPGTGGGYTF. In nucleotides, the CDR3 is TGTGCCACCAGTGATCCCGGGACAGGCGGTGGCTACACCTTC.

This clone has a count of ten or more. The same CDR3 is also encoded by other DNA sequences in this sample. The chain has TRBV5-4 and TRBJ2-3, with 7 bases lining up with TRBD1. The CDR3 sequence is 15 residues long. Germline trimming cut 0 bases from V and 2 bases from J; bases unmatched to any gene: 3. Germline lookup yields CDR1 SGHNT and CDR2 YYREEE (reference sequence). CDR3 sequence (DNA): TGTGCCAGCAGCTTGGGGACAGGCGTCACAGATACGCAGTATTTT. Residues: CASSLGTGVTDTQYF.

This clone was detected a few times. The chain is built from TRBV6-1 and TRBJ1-6, with D possibly matching TRBD1 (6 bases). This CDR3 comprises 13 residues. CDR1 and CDR2 (germline): MNHNS, SASEGT. The germline V and J ends were trimmed by 11 bases and 10 bases, with 18 bases remaining between them. The CDR3 spells CAGHRVRDSPLHF. In nucleotides, the CDR3 is TGTGCCGGGCACAGGGTGAGGGACTCACCCCTCCACTTT.

This clone is medium-sized within its sample. V usage is TRBV5-1 and J usage is TRBJ1-1; perhaps TRBD1 as D (5 bases). The CDR3 totals 15 residues. V shed 0 bases and J shed 1 base, with 10 bases lying between them. The germline V gene encodes CDR1 SGHRS and CDR2 YFSETQ. As DNA, the CDR3 is TGCGCCAGCAGCTTGGTATCCGGGGCGAACACTGAAGCTTTCTTT. It encodes CASSLVSGANTEAFF.

In its sample, this clone is medium-sized. This chain links TRBV4-3 with TRBJ2-7; perhaps TRBD2 as D (6 bases). The germline V gene has CDR1 LGHNA and CDR2 YSLEER. Trimming took 4 bases from V and 3 from J, leaving 16 bases between them. CDR3 length: 15 residues. The CDR3 spells CASSPGTARYYEQYF. The CDR3 region has the DNA TGCGCCAGCAGCCCGGGGACTGCCCGATACTACGAGCAGTACTTC.

In this sample, this clone is medium-sized (0.01 to 0.1%). The V call is TRBV4-3, the J call TRBJ2-3; weak D call: TRBD1 (6 bases). CDR1 is LGHNA, CDR2 YSLEER, per germline. The germline V and J ends were trimmed by 4 bases and 5 bases, with 19 bases remaining between them. The CDR3 is 16 residues long. The CDR3 DNA follows: TGCGCCAGCAGCCCAGAAGGGGGAACAGGGAGAGATACGCAGTATTTT. The encoded protein is CASSPEGGTGRDTQYF.

This clone has at least ten counts. The chain couples TRBV12-3 or TRBV12-4 to TRBJ1-1; D is undetermined. CDR3 length equals 12 residues. The germline V and J ends were trimmed by 3 bases and 4 bases, with 6 bases remaining between them. The CDR3 nucleotides are TGTGCCAGCAGTTTCGGCTCCACTGAAGCTTTCTTT. This codes for CASSFGSTEAFF.

This clone has more than one count but fewer than ten. The chain links TRBV6-1 to TRBJ1-1, with D unresolved. CDR1 MNHNS and CDR2 SASEGT come from the germline V gene. The CDR3 loop spans 13 amino acids. V dropped 1 base and J dropped 11 bases, with 14 bases sitting between them. The CDR3 DNA reads TGTGCCAGCAGTGAAGTAGGTCGGCTGAGTGCTTTCTTT. Protein sequence: CASSEVGRLSAFF.

Comments on this clone: The junction departs from germline at one end; a sequencing error may be responsible. J is TRBJ2-1 and V is TRBV24-1; D is ambiguous. Germline loops: CDR1 KGHDR, CDR2 SFDVKD. The length of the CDR3 is 17 residues. CDR3 amino acids: CATSDLLLERRYNDQFF. In nucleotides, the CDR3 is TGTGCCACCAGTGATTTGCTGTTAGAGCGTAGGTACAATGATCAGTTCTTC.

This clone was observed a few times. The junction departs from the called germline gene at one end, perhaps through a read error. Other DNA sequences in the sample encode the same CDR3. V is TRBV27 and J is TRBJ2-2; D is undetermined. The CDR3 loop spans 13 amino acids. The germline V gene encodes CDR1 MNHEY and CDR2 SMNVEV (reference sequence). This chain's CDR3 is CASSVDWSGELFF. The CDR3, as DNA: TGTGCCAGCAGTGTCGATTGGTCCGGAGAGCTGTTTTTT.

The chain couples TRBV20-1 to TRBJ2-4; 7 bases fit TRBD2. Germline-derived CDR1 and CDR2 are DFQATT and SNEGSKA (reference sequence). The junction had 9 bases not matched to a gene; V was cut back by 1 base and J by 6 bases. The CDR3 runs to 15 residues. The CDR3 nucleotides read TGCAGTGCTAGAGGTCGTGGCGGGAGAATAAACATTCAGTACTTC. Protein sequence: CSARGRGGRINIQYF.

In its sample, this clone is medium-sized. The rearrangement links TRBV12-3 or TRBV12-4 to TRBJ2-1; 7 nucleotides align to TRBD1. This CDR3 contains 14 residues. The V segment lost 1 base and the J segment 6 bases; nucleotides outside the gene matches: 3. The CDR3 DNA follows: TGTGCCAGCAGTTTAGGACAGGGCTTCAATGAGCAGTTCTTC. Its protein is CASSLGQGFNEQFF.

This clone has a handful of counts. The V gene is TRBV12-3 or TRBV12-4, the J gene TRBJ1-1; maybe TRBD1 (6 bases). Trimming took 6 bases from V and 11 from J, leaving 19 bases between them. CDR3 size: 13 residues. This CDR3 is CASSPQQGSYAFF. In DNA, the CDR3 is TGTGCCAGCAGCCCTCAACAGGGATCTTACGCTTTCTTT.

The table lists this clone with a few counts. The rearrangement uses TRBV28 and TRBJ2-7, with a tentative D call TRBD1 (5 bases). CDR1 and CDR2 (germline): MDHEN, SYDVKM. V gave up 1 base and J gave up 4 bases, with 11 bases separating them. This CDR3 region has 14 residues. CDR3 in amino acids: CASSLYQGPYEQYF. DNA for the CDR3: TGTGCCAGCAGTTTATATCAGGGCCCGTACGAGCAGTACTTC. Variable domain in full (rest from reference TRBV28 and TRBJ2-7): DVKVTQSSRYLVKRTGEKVFLECVQDMDHENMFWYRQDPGLGLRLIYFSYDVKMKEKGDIPEGYSVSREKKERFSLILESASTNQTSMYLCASSLYQGPYEQYFGPGTRLTVT.

This clone is labeled as medium-sized (0.01 to 0.1%). CDR3 sequence (DNA): TGCAGTGCTAGGAGGGGGCCTGAAGCTTTCTTT. This gives the protein CSARRGPEAFF. This chain links TRBV20-1 with TRBJ1-1; the match to TRBD1 covers 7 bases. This CDR3 has 11 amino acids. Per germline, CDR1 DFQATT and CDR2 SNEGSKA (reference sequence). With V trimmed by 3 bases and J by 6 bases, 1 base remained unmatched.

The CDR3 here is CSAPGTGTDTQYF. Written as DNA, the CDR3 is TGCAGTGCTCCCGGGACAGGGACGGATACGCAGTATTTT. The J gene is TRBJ2-3, the V gene TRBV20-1; 9 bases are a match to TRBD1. V shed 5 bases and J 6 bases; nucleotides not matched to a gene: 6. Germline V gives CDR1 DFQATT, CDR2 SNEGSKA (reference sequence). The CDR3 is 13 residues long.

The rearrangement links TRBV13 to TRBJ2-7; the D gene could be TRBD1 or TRBD2 (6 bases each). CDR1 is PRHDT, CDR2 FYEKMQ, per germline (reference sequence). This CDR3 has 17 amino acids. The V end was cut by 5 bases, the J end by 1 base, with 21 bases between. CDR3 region: CASSTLGSSGASYEQYF. DNA of the CDR3: TGTGCCAGCAGCACATTAGGTTCCTCGGGGGCATCCTACGAGCAGTACTTC.

The chain has TRBV30 and TRBJ1-4; D is unclear. V lost 1 base, J lost 5 bases, and 8 bases lay in between. The CDR3 has 13 amino acids. From germline, CDR1 is GTSNPN and CDR2 SVGIG (reference sequence). CDR3 DNA sequence: TGTGCCTGGAGTGCTCGGCCGAATGAAAAACTGTTTTTT. It is translated as CAWSARPNEKLFF.

The chain carries TRBV20-1 and TRBJ1-1; TRBD1 is a possible D gene (6 bases). This CDR3 is built from 14 residues. V was pared by 1 base and J by 1 base, with 10 bases between. CDR1 is DFQATT and CDR2 is SNEGSKA in the germline V gene (reference sequence). CDR3: CSARGGGPNTEAFF. CDR3 in DNA: TGCAGTGCTAGAGGCGGGGGGCCGAACACTGAAGCTTTCTTT.

This clone is termed medium-sized. The chain employs TRBV3-1 and TRBJ1-3; D not resolved. CDR3 size: 15 residues. Germline V gene lookup returns CDR1 LGHDT and CDR2 YNNKEL (reference sequence). CDR3 bases: TGTGCATCTTCGCGGGCGGGCGACTCTGGAAACACCATATATTTT. Amino acid sequence: CASSRAGDSGNTIYF.

This clone was picked up one time. The chain combines TRBV5-6 with TRBJ1-4; 9 bases are shared with TRBD1. V lost 3 bases, J lost 4 bases, and 7 bases stayed unmatched. This CDR3 spans 16 amino acids. Germline values: CDR1 SGHDT, CDR2 YYEEEE. In DNA, the CDR3 is TGTGCCAGCAGCTCTGGGACAGGGTTATTTAATGAAAAACTGTTTTTT. It encodes CASSSGTGLFNEKLFF.

This clone has more than one count but fewer than ten. J is TRBJ2-7 and V is TRBV12-3 or TRBV12-4; D might be TRBD1 (7 bases). The CDR3 totals 15 residues. V lost 7 bases and J lost 0, with 16 bases in between. The chain's CDR3 is CASKKEGAGSYEQYF. CDR3 bases: TGTGCCAGCAAAAAGGAGGGGGCAGGCTCCTACGAGCAGTACTTC.

The chain carries TRBV20-1 and TRBJ2-3; D call uncertain. Germline CDR1 DFQATT, CDR2 SNEGSKA (reference sequence). V was clipped by 3 bases and J by 5 bases, with 12 bases between them. This CDR3 has 13 amino acids. The CDR3 region has the DNA TGCAGTGCTAGTGAGCAGTTGATAGATACGCAGTATTTT. Protein sequence: CSASEQLIDTQYF.

In its sample, this clone was seen once. Germline and junction disagree at one end, which may indicate a read error. V is TRBV20-1 and J is TRBJ2-3, with D perhaps matching TRBD1 (6 bases). This CDR3 is built from 14 residues. Germline V CDR1 and CDR2: DFQATT, SNEGSKA (reference sequence). For the CDR3, the DNA is TGCGGTGCCCCGGACAGTTCTAGCACAGATACGCAGTATTTT. Its translation is CGAPDSSSTDTQYF.